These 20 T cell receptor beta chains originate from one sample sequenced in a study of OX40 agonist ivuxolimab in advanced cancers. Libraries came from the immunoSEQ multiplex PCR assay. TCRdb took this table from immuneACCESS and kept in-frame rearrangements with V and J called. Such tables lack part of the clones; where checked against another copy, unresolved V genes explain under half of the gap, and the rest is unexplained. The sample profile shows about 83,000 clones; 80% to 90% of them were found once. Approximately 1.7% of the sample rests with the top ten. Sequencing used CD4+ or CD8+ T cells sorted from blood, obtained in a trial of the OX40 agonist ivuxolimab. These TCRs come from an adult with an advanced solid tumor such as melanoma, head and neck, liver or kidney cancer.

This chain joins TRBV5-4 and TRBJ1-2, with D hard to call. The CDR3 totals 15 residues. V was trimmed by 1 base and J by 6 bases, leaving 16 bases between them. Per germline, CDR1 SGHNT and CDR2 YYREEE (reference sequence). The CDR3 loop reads CASSLNGLLSNGYTF. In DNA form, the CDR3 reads TGTGCCAGCAGCTTGAATGGATTGCTAAGCAATGGCTACACCTTC.

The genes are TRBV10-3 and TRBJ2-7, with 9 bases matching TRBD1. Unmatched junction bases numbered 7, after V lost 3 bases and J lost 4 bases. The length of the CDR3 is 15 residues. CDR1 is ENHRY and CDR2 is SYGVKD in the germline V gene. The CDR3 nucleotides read TGTGCCATCAGTGAAGGAGACAGGGGGGGGTACGAGCAGTACTTC. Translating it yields CAISEGDRGGYEQYF.

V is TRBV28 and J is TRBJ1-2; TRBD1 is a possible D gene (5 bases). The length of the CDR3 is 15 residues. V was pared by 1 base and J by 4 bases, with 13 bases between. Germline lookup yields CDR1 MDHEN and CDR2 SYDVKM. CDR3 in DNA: TGTGCCAGCAGTTTATTGTCCAGGGTGGGCTATGGCTACACCTTC. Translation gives CASSLLSRVGYGYTF.

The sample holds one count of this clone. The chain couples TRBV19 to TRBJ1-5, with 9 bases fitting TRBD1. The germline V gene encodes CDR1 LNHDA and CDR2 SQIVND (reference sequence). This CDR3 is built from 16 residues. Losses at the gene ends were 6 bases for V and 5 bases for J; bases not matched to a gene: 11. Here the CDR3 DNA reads TGTGCCAGTAGATACGGGACAGGGATATGGGATCAGCCCCAGCATTTT. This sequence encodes CASRYGTGIWDQPQHF.

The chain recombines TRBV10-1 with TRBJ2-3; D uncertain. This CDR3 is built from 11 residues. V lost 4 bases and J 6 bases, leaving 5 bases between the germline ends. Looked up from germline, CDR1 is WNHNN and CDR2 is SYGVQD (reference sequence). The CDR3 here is CASSGKDTQYF. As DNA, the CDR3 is TGCGCCAGCAGTGGAAAGGATACGCAGTATTTT.

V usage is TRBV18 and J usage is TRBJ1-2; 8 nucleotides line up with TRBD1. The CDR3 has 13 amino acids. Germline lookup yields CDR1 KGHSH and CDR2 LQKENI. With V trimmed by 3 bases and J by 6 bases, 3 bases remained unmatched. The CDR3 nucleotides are TGTGCCAGCTCACCGACAGGGGACGATGGCTACACCTTC. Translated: CASSPTGDDGYTF. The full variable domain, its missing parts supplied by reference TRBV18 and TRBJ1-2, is NAGVMQNPRHLVRRRGQEARLRCSPMKGHSHVYWYRQLPEEGLKFMVYLQKENIIDESGMPKERFSAEFPKEGPSILRIQQVVRGDSAAYFCASSPTGDDGYTFGSGTRLTVV.

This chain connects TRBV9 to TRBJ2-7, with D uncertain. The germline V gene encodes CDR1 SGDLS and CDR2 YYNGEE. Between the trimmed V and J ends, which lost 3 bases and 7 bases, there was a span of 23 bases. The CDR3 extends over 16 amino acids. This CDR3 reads CASSGGGRTPQREQYF. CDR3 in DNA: TGTGCCAGCAGCGGCGGCGGACGGACCCCCCAAAGGGAGCAGTACTTC.

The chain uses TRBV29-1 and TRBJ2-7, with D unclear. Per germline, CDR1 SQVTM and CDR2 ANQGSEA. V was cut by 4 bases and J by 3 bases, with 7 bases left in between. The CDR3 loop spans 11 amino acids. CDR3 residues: CSVGNSYEQYF. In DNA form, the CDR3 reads TGCAGCGTTGGTAACAGCTACGAGCAGTACTTC.

For the CDR3, the DNA is TGCAGCGTTGAAGGGACCCCGGGACAGAACTATGGCTACACCTTC. Residues: CSVEGTPGQNYGYTF. The rearrangement links TRBV29-1 to TRBJ1-2, with 7 bases fitting TRBD1. This CDR3 region has 15 residues. Trimming took 1 base from V and 2 from J; bases not matched to a gene: 7. Germline-derived CDR1 and CDR2 are SQVTM and ANQGSEA.

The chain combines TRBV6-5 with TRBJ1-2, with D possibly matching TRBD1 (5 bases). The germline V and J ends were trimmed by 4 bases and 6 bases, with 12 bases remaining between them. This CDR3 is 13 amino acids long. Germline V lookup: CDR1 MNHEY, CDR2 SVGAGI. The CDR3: CASSSGQVHGYTF. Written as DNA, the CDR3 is TGTGCCAGCAGTTCGGGGCAGGTCCATGGCTACACCTTC.

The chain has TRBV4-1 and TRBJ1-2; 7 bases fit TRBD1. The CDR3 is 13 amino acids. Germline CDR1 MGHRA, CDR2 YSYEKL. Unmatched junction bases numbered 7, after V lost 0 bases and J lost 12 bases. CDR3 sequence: CASSQDRQTGHTF. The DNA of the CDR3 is TGCGCCAGCAGCCAAGATCGGCAGACAGGGCACACCTTC.

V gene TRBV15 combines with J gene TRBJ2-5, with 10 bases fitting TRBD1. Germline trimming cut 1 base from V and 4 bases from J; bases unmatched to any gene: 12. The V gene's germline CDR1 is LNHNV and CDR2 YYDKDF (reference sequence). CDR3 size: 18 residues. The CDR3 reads CATSRGGRGQGLRETQYF. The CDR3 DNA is TGTGCCACCAGCAGAGGTGGTAGGGGACAGGGGTTGCGAGAGACCCAGTACTTC.

The CDR3 loop reads CASSSPPGQGGHEQYF. The CDR3 nucleotides are TGTGCCAGCAGTTCCCCCCCGGGACAGGGGGGCCACGAGCAGTACTTC. The rearrangement joins TRBV27 to TRBJ2-7; 11 bases are shared with TRBD1. From germline, CDR1 is MNHEY and CDR2 SMNVEV (reference sequence). J lost 5 bases, V lost 4 bases, and 10 bases had no gene match. The length of the CDR3 is 16 residues.

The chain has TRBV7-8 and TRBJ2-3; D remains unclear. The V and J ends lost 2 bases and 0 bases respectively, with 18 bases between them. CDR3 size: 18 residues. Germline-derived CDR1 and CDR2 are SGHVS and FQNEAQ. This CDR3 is CASSLISMGSASTDTQYF. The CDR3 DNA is TGTGCCAGCAGCTTAATTTCTATGGGCTCCGCAAGCACAGATACGCAGTATTTT.

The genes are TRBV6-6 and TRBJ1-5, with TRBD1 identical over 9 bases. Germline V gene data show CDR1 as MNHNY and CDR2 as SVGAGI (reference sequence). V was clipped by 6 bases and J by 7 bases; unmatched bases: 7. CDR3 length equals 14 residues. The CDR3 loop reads CASRTQGATQPQHF. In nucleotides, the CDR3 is TGTGCCAGCAGGACACAGGGGGCAACACAGCCCCAGCATTTT.

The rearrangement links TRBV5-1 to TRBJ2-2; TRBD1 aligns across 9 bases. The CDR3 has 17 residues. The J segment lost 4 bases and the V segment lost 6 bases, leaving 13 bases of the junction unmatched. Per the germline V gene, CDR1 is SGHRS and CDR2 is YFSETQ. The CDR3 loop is CASKGQGSFDGTGELFF. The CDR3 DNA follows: TGCGCCAGCAAGGGACAGGGATCCTTCGATGGCACCGGGGAGCTGTTTTTT. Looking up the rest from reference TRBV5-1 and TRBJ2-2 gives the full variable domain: KAGVTQTPRYLIKTRGQQVTLSCSPISGHRSVSWYQQTPGQGLQFLFEYFSETQRNKGNFPGRFSGRQFSNSRSEMNVSTLELGDSALYLCASKGQGSFDGTGELFFGEGSRLTVL.

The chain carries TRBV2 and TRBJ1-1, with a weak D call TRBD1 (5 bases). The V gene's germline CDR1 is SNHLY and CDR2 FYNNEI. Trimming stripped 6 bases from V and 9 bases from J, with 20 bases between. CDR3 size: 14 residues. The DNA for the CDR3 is TGTGCCAGCAGAGAGACAGCTCAATCCTCCCAAGCTTTCTTT. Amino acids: CASRETAQSSQAFF.

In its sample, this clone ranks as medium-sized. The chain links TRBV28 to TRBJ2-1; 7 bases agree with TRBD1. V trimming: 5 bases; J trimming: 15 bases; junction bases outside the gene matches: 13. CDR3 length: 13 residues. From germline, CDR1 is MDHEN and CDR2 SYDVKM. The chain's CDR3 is CASSPGTAAGGFF. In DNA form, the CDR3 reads TGTGCCAGCAGTCCCGGGACAGCGGCGGGTGGGTTCTTC.

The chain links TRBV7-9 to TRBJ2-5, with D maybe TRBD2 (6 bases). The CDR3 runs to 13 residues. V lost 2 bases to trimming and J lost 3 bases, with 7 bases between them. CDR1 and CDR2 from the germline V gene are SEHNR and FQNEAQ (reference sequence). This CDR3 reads CASSLWGEETQYF. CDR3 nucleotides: TGTGCCAGCAGCTTATGGGGGGAAGAGACCCAGTACTTC.

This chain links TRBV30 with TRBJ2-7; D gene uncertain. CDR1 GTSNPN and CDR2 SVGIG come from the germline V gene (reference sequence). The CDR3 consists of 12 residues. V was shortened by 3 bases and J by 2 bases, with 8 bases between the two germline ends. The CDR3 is CAWSSSPYEQYF. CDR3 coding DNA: TGTGCCTGGAGCTCGTCCCCCTACGAGCAGTACTTC.